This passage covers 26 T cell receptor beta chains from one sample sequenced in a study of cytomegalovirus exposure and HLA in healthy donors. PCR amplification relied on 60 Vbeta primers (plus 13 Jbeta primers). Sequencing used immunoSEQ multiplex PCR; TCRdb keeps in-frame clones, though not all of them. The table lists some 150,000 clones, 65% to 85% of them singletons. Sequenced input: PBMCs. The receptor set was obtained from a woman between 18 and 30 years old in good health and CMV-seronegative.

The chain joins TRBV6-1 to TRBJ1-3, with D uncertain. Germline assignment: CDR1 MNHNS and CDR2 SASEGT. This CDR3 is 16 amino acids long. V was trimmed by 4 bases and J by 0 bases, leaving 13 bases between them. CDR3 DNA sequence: TGTGCCAGCAGTGCAGGTCAGGCACGCTCTGGAAACACCATATATTTT. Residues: CASSAGQARSGNTIYF.

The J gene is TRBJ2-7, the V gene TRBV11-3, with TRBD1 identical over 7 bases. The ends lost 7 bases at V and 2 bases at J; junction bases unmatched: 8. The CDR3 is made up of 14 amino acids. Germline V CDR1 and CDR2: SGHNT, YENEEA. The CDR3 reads CASNPGQYPYEQYF. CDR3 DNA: TGTGCCAGCAATCCGGGACAGTACCCCTACGAGCAGTACTTC.

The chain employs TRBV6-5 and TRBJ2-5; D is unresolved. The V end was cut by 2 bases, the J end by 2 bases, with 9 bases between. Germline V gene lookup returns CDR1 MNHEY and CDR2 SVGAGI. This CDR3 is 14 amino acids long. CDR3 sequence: CASSYTVLQETQYF. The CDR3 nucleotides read TGTGCCAGCAGTTACACAGTGCTACAAGAGACCCAGTACTTC.

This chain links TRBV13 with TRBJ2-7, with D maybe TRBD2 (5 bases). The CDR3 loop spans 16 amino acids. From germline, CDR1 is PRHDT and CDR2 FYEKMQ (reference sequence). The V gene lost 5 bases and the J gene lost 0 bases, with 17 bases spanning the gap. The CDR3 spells CASSPSSGVSSYEQYF. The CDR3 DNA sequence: TGTGCCAGCAGCCCTAGCTCAGGCGTGAGCTCCTACGAGCAGTACTTC.

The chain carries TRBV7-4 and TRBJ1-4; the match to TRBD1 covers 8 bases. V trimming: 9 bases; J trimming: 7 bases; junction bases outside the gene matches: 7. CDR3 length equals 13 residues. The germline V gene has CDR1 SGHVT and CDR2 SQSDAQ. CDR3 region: CARKGQAPEKLFF. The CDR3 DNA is TGTGCCAGGAAGGGACAGGCGCCTGAAAAACTGTTTTTT.

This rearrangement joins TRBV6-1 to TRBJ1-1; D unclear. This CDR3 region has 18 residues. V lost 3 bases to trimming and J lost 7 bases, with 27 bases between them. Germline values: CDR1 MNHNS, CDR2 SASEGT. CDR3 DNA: TGTGCCAGCAGTGAGTTCTCCCCCACCACTACGAGAATGGTTGAAGCTTTCTTT. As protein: CASSEFSPTTTRMVEAFF.

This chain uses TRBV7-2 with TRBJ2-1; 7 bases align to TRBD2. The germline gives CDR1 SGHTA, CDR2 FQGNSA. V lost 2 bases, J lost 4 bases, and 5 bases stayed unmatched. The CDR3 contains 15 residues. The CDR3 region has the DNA TGTGCCAGCAGCTTATTGAGTAGCGGGTACAATGAGCAGTTCTTC. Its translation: CASSLLSSGYNEQFF.

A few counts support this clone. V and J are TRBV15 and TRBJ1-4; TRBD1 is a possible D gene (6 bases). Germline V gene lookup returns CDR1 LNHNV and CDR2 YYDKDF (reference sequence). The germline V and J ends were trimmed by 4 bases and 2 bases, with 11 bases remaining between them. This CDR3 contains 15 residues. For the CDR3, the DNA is TGTGCCACCAGCACCCCAGGGGTCACTAATGAAAAACTGTTTTTT. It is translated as CATSTPGVTNEKLFF.

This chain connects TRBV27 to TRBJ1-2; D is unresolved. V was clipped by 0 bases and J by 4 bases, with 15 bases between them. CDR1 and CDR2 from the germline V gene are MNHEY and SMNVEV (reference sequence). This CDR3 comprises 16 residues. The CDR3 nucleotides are TGTGCCAGCAGTTTATCGGTGAGCGAAGGCCTCTATGGCTACACCTTC. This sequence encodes CASSLSVSEGLYGYTF.

CDR3 bases: TGTGCCATCCCCCGGGGGGCGGGACAGGGCACCTACGAGCAGTACTTC. The encoded protein is CAIPRGAGQGTYEQYF. The V call is TRBV2, the J call TRBJ2-7; 9 bases map to TRBD1. This CDR3 has 16 amino acids. Germline V gene data show CDR1 as SNHLY and CDR2 as FYNNEI. The V segment lost 10 bases and the J segment 2 bases; nucleotides outside the gene matches: 15.

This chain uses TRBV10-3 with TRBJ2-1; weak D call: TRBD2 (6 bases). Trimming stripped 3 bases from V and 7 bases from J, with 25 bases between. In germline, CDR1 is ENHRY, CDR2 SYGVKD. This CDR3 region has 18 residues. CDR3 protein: CAISEVGETGLEGNEQFF. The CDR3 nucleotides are TGTGCCATCAGTGAAGTAGGGGAGACGGGCCTGGAGGGAAATGAGCAGTTCTTC.

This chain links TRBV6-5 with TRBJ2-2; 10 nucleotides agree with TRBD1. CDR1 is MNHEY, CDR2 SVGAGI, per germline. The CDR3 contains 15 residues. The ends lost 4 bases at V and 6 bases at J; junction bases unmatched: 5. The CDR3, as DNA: TGTGCCAGCAGTTCCGACAGGGGGCTCCCCGGGGAGCTGTTTTTT. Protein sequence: CASSSDRGLPGELFF.

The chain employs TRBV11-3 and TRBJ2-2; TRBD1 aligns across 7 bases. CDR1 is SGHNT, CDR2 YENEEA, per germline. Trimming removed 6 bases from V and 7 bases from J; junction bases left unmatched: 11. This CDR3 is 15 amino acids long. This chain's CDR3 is CASRSPGQILGELFF. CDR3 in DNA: TGTGCCAGCAGGTCCCCGGGACAGATTCTCGGGGAGCTGTTTTTT.

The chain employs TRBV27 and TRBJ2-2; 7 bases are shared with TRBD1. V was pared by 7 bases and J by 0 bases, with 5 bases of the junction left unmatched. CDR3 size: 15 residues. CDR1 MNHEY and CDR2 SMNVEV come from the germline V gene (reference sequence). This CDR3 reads CASKTGTANTGELFF. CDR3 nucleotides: TGTGCCAGCAAGACCGGGACAGCGAACACCGGGGAGCTGTTTTTT.

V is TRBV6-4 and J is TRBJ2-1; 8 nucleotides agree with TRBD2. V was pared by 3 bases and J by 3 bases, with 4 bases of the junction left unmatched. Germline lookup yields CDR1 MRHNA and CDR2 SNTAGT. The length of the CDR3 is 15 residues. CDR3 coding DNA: TGTGCCAGCAGTGAAGGAGCGGGGGACTACAATGAGCAGTTCTTC. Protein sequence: CASSEGAGDYNEQFF.

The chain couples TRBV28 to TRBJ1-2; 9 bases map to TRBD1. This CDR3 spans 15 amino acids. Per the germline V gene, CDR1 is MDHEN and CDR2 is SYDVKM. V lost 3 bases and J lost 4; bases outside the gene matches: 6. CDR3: CASSFPTGGAYGYTF. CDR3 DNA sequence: TGTGCCAGCAGTTTCCCTACAGGGGGCGCCTATGGCTACACCTTC.

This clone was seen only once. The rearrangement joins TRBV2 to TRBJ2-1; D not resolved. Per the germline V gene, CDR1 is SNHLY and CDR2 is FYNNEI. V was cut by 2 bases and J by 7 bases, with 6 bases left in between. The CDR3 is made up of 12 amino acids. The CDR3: CASSENRNEQFF. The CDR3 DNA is TGTGCCAGCAGTGAAAACAGAAATGAGCAGTTCTTC.

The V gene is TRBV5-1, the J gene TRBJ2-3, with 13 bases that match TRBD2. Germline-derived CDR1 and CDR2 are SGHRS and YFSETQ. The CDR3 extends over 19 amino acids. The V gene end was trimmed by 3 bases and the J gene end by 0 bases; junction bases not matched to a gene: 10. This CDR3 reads CASSSRLAGGRRSTDTQYF. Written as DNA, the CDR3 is TGCGCCAGCAGCTCGAGACTAGCGGGGGGCCGGCGAAGCACAGATACGCAGTATTTT.

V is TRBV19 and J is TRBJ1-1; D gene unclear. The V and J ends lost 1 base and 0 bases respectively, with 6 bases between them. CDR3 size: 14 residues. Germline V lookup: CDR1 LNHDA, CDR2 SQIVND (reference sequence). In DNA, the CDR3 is TGTGCCAGTAGTATAGGACACATGAACACTGAAGCTTTCTTT. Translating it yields CASSIGHMNTEAFF.

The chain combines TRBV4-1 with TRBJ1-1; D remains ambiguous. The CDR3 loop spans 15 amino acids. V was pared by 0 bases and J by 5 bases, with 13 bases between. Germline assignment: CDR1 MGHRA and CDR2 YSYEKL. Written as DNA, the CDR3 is TGCGCCAGCAGCCAAGATCCCGCGCCCTGGACTGAAGCTTTCTTT. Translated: CASSQDPAPWTEAFF.

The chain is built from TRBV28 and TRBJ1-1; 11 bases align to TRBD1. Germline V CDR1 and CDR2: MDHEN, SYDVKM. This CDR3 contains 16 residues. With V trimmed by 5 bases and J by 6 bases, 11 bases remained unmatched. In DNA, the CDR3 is TGTGCCAGCAGTGCCAACGGACAGGGGGCTTCGGCTGAAGCTTTCTTT. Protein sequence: CASSANGQGASAEAFF. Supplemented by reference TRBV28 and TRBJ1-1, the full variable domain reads DVKVTQSSRYLVKRTGEKVFLECVQDMDHENMFWYRQDPGLGLRLIYFSYDVKMKEKGDIPEGYSVSREKKERFSLILESASTNQTSMYLCASSANGQGASAEAFFGQGTRLTVV.

The CDR3 spells CASSLGTGDSNQPQHF. CDR3 in DNA: TGTGCCAGTAGTCTAGGGACAGGAGACTCCAATCAGCCCCAGCATTTT. The chain links TRBV19 to TRBJ1-5; 8 bases map to TRBD1. Germline V CDR1 and CDR2: LNHDA, SQIVND (reference sequence). The CDR3 runs to 16 residues. The J segment lost 3 bases and the V segment lost 5 bases, leaving 9 bases of the junction unmatched.

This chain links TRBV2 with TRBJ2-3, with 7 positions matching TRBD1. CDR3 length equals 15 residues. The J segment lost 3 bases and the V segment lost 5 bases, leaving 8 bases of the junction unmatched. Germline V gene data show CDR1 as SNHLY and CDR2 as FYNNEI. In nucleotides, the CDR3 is TGTGCCAGCAGTCAGGGGGATCTTCGGACAGATACGCAGTATTTT. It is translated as CASSQGDLRTDTQYF.

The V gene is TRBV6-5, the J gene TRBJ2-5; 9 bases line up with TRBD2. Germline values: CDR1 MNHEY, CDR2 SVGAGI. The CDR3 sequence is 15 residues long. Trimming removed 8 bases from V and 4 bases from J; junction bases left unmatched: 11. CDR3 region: CASRRGGAEGETQYF. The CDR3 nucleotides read TGTGCCAGCCGGCGCGGGGGGGCCGAAGGAGAGACCCAGTACTTC.

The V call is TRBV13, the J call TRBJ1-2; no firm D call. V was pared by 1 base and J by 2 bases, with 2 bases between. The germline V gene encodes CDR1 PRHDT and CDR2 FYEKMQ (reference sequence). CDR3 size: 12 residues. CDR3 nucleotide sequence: TGTGCCAGCAGCTTAGCGAACTATGGCTACACCTTC. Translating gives CASSLANYGYTF.

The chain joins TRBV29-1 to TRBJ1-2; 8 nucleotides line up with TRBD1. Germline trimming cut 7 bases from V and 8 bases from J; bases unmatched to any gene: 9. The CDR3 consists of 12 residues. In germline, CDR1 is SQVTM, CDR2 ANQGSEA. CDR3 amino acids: CSGNYRGGGYTF. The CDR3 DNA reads TGCAGCGGAAACTACAGGGGGGGAGGCTACACCTTC.